The T cell receptor beta chain described here comes from a study of blood T cell repertoires in COVID-19. The method was immunoSEQ multiplex PCR; TCRdb's version includes in-frame clones alone and lacks a portion of them. Among approximately 50,000 clones listed, about 84% were seen once. Germline CDR1 SGHTA, CDR2 FQGNSA. This CDR3 comprises 15 residues. Trimming removed 5 bases from V and 1 base from J, with 14 bases in between. Sequenced material: peripheral blood. The rearrangement uses TRBV7-2 and TRBJ2-5; weak D call: TRBD1 (5 bases). This TCR derives from a human donor in a cohort sampled during active COVID-19. CDR3 DNA: TGTGCCAGCAGCCAGACGACAGCCCCCCAAGAGACCCAGTACTTC. Its protein is CASSQTTAPQETQYF.